These T cell receptor beta chains were read from a single sample in a study of Ad26.COV2.S vaccination and SARS-CoV-2 variants. Data came from immunoSEQ multiplex PCR; TCRdb stores just in-frame clones and leaves some out. The sample contains about 350,000 clones, 75% to 90% of which appear only once. The specimen comprised peripheral blood, sampled in a trial of Ad26.COV2.S vaccine versus placebo. The receptors derive from a person between 18 and 59 years old who received the Ad26.COV2.S COVID-19 vaccine or a placebo. Both conserved end residues are part of each CDR3. The D gene is left open where the match is weak. Only part of the rows carry a size: once, few, many, or a class if the clone is expanded.

v_call	j_call	d_call	clone_size	cdr3_nt	cdr3_aa
TRBV27	TRBJ2-1	.	.	TGTGCCAGCAGCCTTCGGAGCGACCTAAAGAACAATGAGCAGTTCTTC	CASSLRSDLKNNEQFF
TRBV5-1	TRBJ1-1	.	.	TGCGCCAGCAGCTTGGGCTCCTCATCTCAGGCTTTCTTT	CASSLGSSSQAFF
TRBV7-9	TRBJ1-1	.	.	TGTGCCAGCAGCGCCCGGGACGCAAATCGGGAGGCTTTCTTT	CASSARDANREAFF
TRBV6-1	TRBJ1-6	TRBD1	many	TGTGCCAGCAGTGAACACTCGACAGGGCCGGCACCCCTCCACTTT	CASSEHSTGPAPLHF
TRBV29-1	TRBJ1-2	.	.	TGCAGCGTTGAAGATCGGCGGACGTATGGCTACACCTTC	CSVEDRRTYGYTF
TRBV4-3	TRBJ1-1	TRBD1	.	TGCGCCAGCAGCCATAGACAGGGAATGAACACTGAAGCTTTCTTT	CASSHRQGMNTEAFF
TRBV18	TRBJ1-2	.	.	TGTGCCAGCTCACCAGGGCCGGCGGACCCCTATGGCTACACCTTC	CASSPGPADPYGYTF
TRBV7-9	TRBJ2-7	.	.	TGTGCCAGCAGCTATTTTCAGGGATTTGGGGCCTACGAGCAGTACTTC	CASSYFQGFGAYEQYF
TRBV20-1	TRBJ1-6	.	.	TGCAGTGCTATTGACTGGACGGTCAGCTCCTATAATTCACCCCTCCACTTT	CSAIDWTVSSYNSPLHF
TRBV11-2	TRBJ2-5	TRBD1	.	TGTGCCAGCAGCTCAAGGAGGGGGGGACAGGGAGAGACCCAGTACTTC	CASSSRRGGQGETQYF
TRBV11-2	TRBJ2-2	TRBD2	.	TGTGCCAGCAGCTCTAGCGGAGGAAACACCGGGGAGCTGTTTTTT	CASSSSGGNTGELFF
TRBV28	TRBJ1-1	.	.	TGTGCCACCCGGACGGATGAAGCTTTCTTT	CATRTDEAFF
TRBV19	TRBJ2-7	TRBD1	.	TGTGCCAGTAGCGGGACAGCTACTTCCTACGAGCAGTACTTC	CASSGTATSYEQYF
TRBV3-1/TRBV3-2	TRBJ2-7	.	.	TGTGCCAGCAGCCAAGAAGGGACACAGTACGAGCAGTACTTC	CASSQEGTQYEQYF
TRBV4-1	TRBJ1-6	TRBD1	once	TGCGCCAGCAGCCCGGGGACAGGGAGTCGGAGAGATTCACCCCTCCACTTT	CASSPGTGSRRDSPLHF
TRBV7-2	TRBJ1-4	TRBD1	.	TGTGCCAGCAGCGTATCCGGACAGGGGGATGAAAAACTGTTTTTT	CASSVSGQGDEKLFF
TRBV5-4	TRBJ2-7	TRBD1	once	TGTGCCAGCAGCTTGCGGGGACAGGGTGACGAGCAGTACTTC	CASSLRGQGDEQYF
TRBV19	TRBJ1-2	TRBD1	.	TGTGCCAGTAGTAGGGACAGGAAGTATGGCTACACCTTC	CASSRDRKYGYTF
TRBV29-1	TRBJ2-1	.	.	TGCAGCGTTGAAGTAGGCCAGACCTACAATGAGCAGTTCTTC	CSVEVGQTYNEQFF
TRBV28	TRBJ2-1	.	.	TGTGCCAGCCTCCCGGGGCGGGAATCCTACAATGAGCAGTTCTTC	CASLPGRESYNEQFF
TRBV5-1	TRBJ1-1	TRBD1	.	TGCGCCAGCAGCGTATCGACAGGGGGCCTTAAGCAAGCTTTCTTT	CASSVSTGGLKQAFF
TRBV6-2/TRBV6-3	TRBJ2-7	TRBD1	few	TGTGCCAGCAGCAAACCCGGACAGGGTGGCGAGCAGTACTTC	CASSKPGQGGEQYF
TRBV9	TRBJ1-3	TRBD1	.	TGTGCCAGCAGCCCCGACAGGGCCCGGGGAAACACCATATATTTT	CASSPDRARGNTIYF